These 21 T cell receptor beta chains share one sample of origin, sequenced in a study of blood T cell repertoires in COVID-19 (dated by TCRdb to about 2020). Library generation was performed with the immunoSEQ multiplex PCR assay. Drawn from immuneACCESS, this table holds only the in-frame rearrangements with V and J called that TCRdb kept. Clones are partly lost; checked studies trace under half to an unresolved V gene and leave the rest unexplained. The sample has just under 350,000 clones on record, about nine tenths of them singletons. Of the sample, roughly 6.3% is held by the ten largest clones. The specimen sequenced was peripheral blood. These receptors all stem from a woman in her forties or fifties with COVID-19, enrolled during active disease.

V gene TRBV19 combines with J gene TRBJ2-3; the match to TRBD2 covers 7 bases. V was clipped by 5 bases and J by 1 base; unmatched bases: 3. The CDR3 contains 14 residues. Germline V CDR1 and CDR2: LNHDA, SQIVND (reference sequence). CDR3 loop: CASSDRGGTDTQYF. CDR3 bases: TGTGCCAGTAGTGATCGGGGGGGCACAGATACGCAGTATTTT.

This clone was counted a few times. For the CDR3, the DNA is TGTGCCAGCAGTTACTCGCAATGGCTAGCGGGAGGATTCGGGTCCGAGCAGTACTTC. Encoded protein: CASSYSQWLAGGFGSEQYF. V usage is TRBV6-2 or TRBV6-3 and J usage is TRBJ2-7, with 11 bases fitting TRBD2. CDR1 and CDR2 (germline): MNHEY, SVGEGT. This CDR3 is built from 19 residues. V lost 0 bases and J lost 6; bases outside the gene matches: 16.

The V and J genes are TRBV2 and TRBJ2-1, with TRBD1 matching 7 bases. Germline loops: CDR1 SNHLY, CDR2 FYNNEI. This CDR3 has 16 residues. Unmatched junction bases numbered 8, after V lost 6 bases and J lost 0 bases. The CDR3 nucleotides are TGTGCCAGCAGACCAGGGGGTACGAGCTCCTACAATGAGCAGTTCTTC. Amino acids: CASRPGGTSSYNEQFF.

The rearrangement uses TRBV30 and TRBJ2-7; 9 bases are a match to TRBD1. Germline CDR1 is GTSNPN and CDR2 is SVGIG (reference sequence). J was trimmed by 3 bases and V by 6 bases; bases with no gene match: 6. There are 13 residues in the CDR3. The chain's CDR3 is CACMGQGVYEQYF. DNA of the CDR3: TGTGCCTGCATGGGACAGGGCGTCTACGAGCAGTACTTC.

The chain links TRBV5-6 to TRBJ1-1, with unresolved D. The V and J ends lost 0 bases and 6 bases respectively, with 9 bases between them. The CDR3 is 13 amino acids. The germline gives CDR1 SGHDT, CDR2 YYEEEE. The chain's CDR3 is CASSLVASAEAFF. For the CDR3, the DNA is TGTGCCAGCAGCTTGGTTGCTTCGGCTGAAGCTTTCTTT.

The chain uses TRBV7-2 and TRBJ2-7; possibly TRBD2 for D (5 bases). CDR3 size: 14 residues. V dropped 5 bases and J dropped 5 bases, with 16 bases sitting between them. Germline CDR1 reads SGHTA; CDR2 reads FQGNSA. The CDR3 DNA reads TGTGCCAGCAGCATCTCCCGGGATGTCCACGAGCAGTACTTC. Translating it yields CASSISRDVHEQYF.

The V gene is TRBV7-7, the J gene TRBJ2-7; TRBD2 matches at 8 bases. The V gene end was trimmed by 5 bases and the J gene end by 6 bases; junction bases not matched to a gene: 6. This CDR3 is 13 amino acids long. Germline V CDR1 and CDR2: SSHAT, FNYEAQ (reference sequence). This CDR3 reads CASSPGGGAEQYF. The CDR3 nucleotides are TGTGCCAGCAGCCCCGGGGGGGGCGCCGAGCAGTACTTC.

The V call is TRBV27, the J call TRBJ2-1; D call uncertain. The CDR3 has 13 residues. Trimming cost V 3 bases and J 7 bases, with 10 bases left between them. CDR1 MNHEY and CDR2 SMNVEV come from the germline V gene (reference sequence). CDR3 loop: CASSLSAINEQFF. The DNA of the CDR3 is TGTGCCAGCAGTTTGAGCGCCATAAATGAGCAGTTCTTC.

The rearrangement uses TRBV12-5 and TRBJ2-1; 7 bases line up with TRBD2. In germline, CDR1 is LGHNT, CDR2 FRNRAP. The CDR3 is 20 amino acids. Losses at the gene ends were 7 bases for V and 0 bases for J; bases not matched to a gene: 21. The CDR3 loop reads CASAFLPTAGSMGSYNEQFF. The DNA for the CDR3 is TGTGCTAGTGCCTTCCTCCCCACAGCGGGATCCATGGGCTCCTACAATGAGCAGTTCTTC.

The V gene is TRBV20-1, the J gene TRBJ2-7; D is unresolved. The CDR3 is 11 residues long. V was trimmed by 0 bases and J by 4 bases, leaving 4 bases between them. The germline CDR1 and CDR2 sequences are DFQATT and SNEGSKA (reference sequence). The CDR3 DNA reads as TGCAGTGCTAGAGATCTGTACGAGCAGTACTTC. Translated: CSARDLYEQYF.

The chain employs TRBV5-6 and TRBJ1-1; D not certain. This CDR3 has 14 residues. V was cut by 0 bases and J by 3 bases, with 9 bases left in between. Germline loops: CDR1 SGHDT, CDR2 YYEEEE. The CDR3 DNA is TGTGCCAGCAGCTTGGGAGGGCTTCACACTGAAGCTTTCTTT. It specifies CASSLGGLHTEAFF.

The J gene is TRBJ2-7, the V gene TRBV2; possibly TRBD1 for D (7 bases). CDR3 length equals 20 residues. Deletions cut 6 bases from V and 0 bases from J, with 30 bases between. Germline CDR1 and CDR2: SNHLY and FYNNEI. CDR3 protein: CASSHPTGSARAGSSYEQYF. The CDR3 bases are TGTGCCAGCAGCCACCCGACAGGGTCGGCTCGGGCGGGATCCTCCTACGAGCAGTACTTC.

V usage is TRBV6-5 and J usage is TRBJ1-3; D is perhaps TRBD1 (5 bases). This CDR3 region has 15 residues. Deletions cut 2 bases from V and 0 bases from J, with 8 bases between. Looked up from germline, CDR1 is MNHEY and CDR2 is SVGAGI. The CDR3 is CASSYRGSSGNTIYF. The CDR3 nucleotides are TGTGCCAGCAGTTACCGGGGGTCCTCTGGAAACACCATATATTTT.

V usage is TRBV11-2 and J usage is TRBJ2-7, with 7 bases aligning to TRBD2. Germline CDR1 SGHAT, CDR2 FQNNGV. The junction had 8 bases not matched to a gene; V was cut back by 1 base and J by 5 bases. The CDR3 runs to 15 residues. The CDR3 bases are TGTGCCAGCAGCTTAGTGAAGCGGGGCCTTAACGAGCAGTACTTC. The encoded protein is CASSLVKRGLNEQYF.

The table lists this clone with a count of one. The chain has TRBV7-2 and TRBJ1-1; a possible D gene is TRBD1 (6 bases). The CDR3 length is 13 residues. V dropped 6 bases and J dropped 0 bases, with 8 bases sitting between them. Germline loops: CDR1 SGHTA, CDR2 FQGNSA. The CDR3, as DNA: TGTGCCAGCAGGTGGACAGTGAACACTGAAGCTTTCTTT. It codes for CASRWTVNTEAFF.

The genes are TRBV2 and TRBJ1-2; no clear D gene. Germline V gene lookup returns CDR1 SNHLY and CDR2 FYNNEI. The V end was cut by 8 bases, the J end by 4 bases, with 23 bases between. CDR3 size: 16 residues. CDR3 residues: CASAADKASSGYGYTF. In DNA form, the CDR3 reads TGTGCCAGCGCGGCCGATAAGGCCTCCTCGGGCTATGGCTACACCTTC.

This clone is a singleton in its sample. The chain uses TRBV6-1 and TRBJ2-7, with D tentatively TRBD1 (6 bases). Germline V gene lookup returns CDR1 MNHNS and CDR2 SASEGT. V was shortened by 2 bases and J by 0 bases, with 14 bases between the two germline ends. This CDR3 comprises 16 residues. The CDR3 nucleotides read TGTGCCAGCAGTGAAATTGGGACACCTTACTCCTACGAGCAGTACTTC. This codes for CASSEIGTPYSYEQYF.

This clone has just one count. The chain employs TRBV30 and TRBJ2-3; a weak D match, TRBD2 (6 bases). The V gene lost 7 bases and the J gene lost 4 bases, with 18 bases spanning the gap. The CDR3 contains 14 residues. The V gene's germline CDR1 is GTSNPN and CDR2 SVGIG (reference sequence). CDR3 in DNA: TGTGCCTTATCGTCGAGACTAGAGTCAGATACGCAGTATTTT. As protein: CALSSRLESDTQYF.

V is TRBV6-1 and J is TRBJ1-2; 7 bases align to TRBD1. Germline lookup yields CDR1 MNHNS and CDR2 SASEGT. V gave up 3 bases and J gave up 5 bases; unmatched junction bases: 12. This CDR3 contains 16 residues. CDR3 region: CASSDKNDRVFYGYTF. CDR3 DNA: TGTGCCAGCAGTGATAAAAACGACAGGGTCTTTTATGGCTACACCTTC.

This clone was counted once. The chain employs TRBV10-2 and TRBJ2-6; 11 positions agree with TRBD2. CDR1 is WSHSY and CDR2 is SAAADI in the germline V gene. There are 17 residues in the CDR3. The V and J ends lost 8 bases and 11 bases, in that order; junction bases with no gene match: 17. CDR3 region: CASRPLAGGPRSDVLTF. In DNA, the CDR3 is TGCGCCAGCCGCCCCCTAGCGGGAGGTCCCCGGAGCGACGTCCTGACTTTC.

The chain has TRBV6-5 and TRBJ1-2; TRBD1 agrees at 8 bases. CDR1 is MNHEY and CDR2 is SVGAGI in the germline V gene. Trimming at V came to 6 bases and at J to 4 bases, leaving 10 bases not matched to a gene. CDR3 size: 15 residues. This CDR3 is CASRRGGQASYGYTF. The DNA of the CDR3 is TGTGCCAGCAGAAGAGGGGGACAGGCTTCCTATGGCTACACCTTC.